This is a list of T cell receptor beta chains from one sample in a study of shared clonotypes between healthy human individuals. Profiling relied on immunoSEQ multiplex PCR, and the TCRdb table lists in-frame clones only, not all of them. The top ten hold 0.9% to 1.4% of the sample, which has around 2,000,000 clones, about 95% seen once. The specimen was naive CD8+ T cells sorted from blood. These TCRs come from a man aged 18-30 years in good health. The CDR3 runs from the conserved cysteine through the conserved F or W. The D gene is left open where the match is weak. Clone sizes are given selectively: once, few, many, or a class where the clone is expanded.

j_call d_call v_call cdr3_length clone_size cdr3_nt cdr3_aa
TRBJ2-7 . TRBV19 13 . TGTGCCAGTAGTATCCACTCAAGGGACGAGCAGTACTTC CASSIHSRDEQYF
TRBJ2-1 . TRBV27 14 . TGTGCCAGCAGTTTGGAGGGGACTTACAATGAGCAGTTCTTC CASSLEGTYNEQFF
TRBJ2-7 . TRBV5-6 14 . TGTGCCAGCAGCTGGGGGGGACAGACCTACGAGCAGTACTTC CASSWGGQTYEQYF
TRBJ2-7 . TRBV2 11 . TGTGCCAGTCAAGGAAGTTACGAGCAGTACTTC CASQGSYEQYF
TRBJ1-5 . TRBV2 15 once TGTGCCAGCTACTATAGCAGGATTACCAATCAGCCCCAGCATTTT CASYYSRITNQPQHF
TRBJ1-1 TRBD1 TRBV25-1 13 . TGTGCCAGCACCTTGACAGGGGCCCCTGAAGCTTTCTTT CASTLTGAPEAFF
TRBJ2-3 TRBD2 TRBV5-6 16 . TGTGCCAGCAGCTGGATGACTAGCGGGGGCACAGATACGCAGTATTTT CASSWMTSGGTDTQYF
TRBJ2-3 TRBD2 TRBV4-3 16 . TGCGCCAGCAGCCAAGCACTAGCGGGAAGCACAGATACGCAGTATTTT CASSQALAGSTDTQYF
TRBJ2-2 . TRBV10-1 14 . TGCGCCAGCAGTGAGTCGGGTTACACCGGGGAGCTGTTTTTT CASSESGYTGELFF
TRBJ2-3 . TRBV5-4 16 . TGTGCCAGCAGCTTCCCAGGAGGAGGGGACACAGATACGCAGTATTTT CASSFPGGGDTDTQYF
TRBJ2-1 TRBD2 TRBV13 14 once TGTGCCAGCAGGTCTAGCGGCTCCTACAATGAGCAGTTCTTC CASRSSGSYNEQFF
TRBJ1-2 . TRBV5-4 12 . TGTGCCAGCAGAGAGGGGGGGAAAGGCTACACCTTC CASREGGKGYTF
TRBJ2-7 . TRBV5-5 14 . TGTGCCAGCAGCCACGACCGCAACTCCTACGAGCAGTACTTC CASSHDRNSYEQYF
TRBJ2-7 TRBD2 TRBV28 15 . TGTGCCAGCACAGATAGCGGGGGCCGATCCTACGAGCAGTACTTC CASTDSGGRSYEQYF
TRBJ1-5 . TRBV7-4 18 . TGTGCCAGCAGCTTAGGCCAAGGGGCTTCAAGAAGCAATCAGCCCCAGCATTTT CASSLGQGASRSNQPQHF
TRBJ2-7 TRBD1 TRBV7-9 15 . TGTGCCAGCAGCGGTGGGACAGGGGACTTCTACGAGCAGTACTTC CASSGGTGDFYEQYF
TRBJ1-6 TRBD1 TRBV6-5 13 . TGTGCCAGCCAGATACAGGGGAATTCACCCCTCCACTTT CASQIQGNSPLHF
TRBJ1-4 TRBD1 TRBV15 15 . TGTGCCACCGTTGATTGGGACAGGGGAAATGAAAAACTGTTTTTT CATVDWDRGNEKLFF
TRBJ2-1 TRBD2 TRBV9 16 . TGTGCCAGCGGTTCCCCCAGGCTAGCGGGAGGGGGTGAGCAGTTCTTC CASGSPRLAGGGEQFF
TRBJ1-5 TRBD1 TRBV27 14 . TGTGCCAGCAGTATAACAGGGGGCTTTCAGCCCCAGCATTTT CASSITGGFQPQHF
TRBJ2-7 . TRBV4-1 15 . TGCGCCAGCAGCCACGCCACAGGGTACTCCTACGAGCAGTACTTC CASSHATGYSYEQYF
TRBJ2-7 . TRBV7-9 12 . TGTGCCAGCAGCCCCAGCTCCTACGAGCAGTACTTC CASSPSSYEQYF
TRBJ2-1 TRBD1 TRBV27 16 . TGTGCCAGCAGCCCTATGGGACAGGGTATATCGAATGAGCAGTTCTTC CASSPMGQGISNEQFF
TRBJ1-5 . TRBV25-1 14 . TGTGCCAGCAGTGATCTTGACAGTAATCAGCCCCAGCATTTT CASSDLDSNQPQHF
TRBJ1-5 . TRBV19 13 few TGTGCCTCCGGGGGGTCTAGCAATCAGCCCCAGCATTTT CASGGSSNQPQHF
TRBJ2-1 . TRBV13 15 . TGTGCCAGCAGCTTCCTCGTAGCGGCCTACAATGAGCAGTTCTTC CASSFLVAAYNEQFF
TRBJ2-7 . TRBV4-1 15 . TGCGCCAGCAGCCAGACGGGAGGGGGCGGGTACGAGCAGTACTTC CASSQTGGGGYEQYF
TRBJ1-1 . TRBV5-6 12 . TGTGCCAGCAGCCCGCAGAACACTGAAGCTTTCTTT CASSPQNTEAFF
TRBJ2-1 . TRBV18 13 . TGTGCCAGCTCAGTACAGGCAGGTAATGAGCAGTTCTTC CASSVQAGNEQFF
TRBJ2-7 . TRBV9 14 once TGTGCCAGCAGCGTAGGTTCAGCTATCGGCGAGCAGTACTTC CASSVGSAIGEQYF
TRBJ1-2 . TRBV28 14 . TGTGCCAGCAGTCTACAGGGTTATGGCTATGGCTACACCTTC CASSLQGYGYGYTF
TRBJ2-1 TRBD2 TRBV7-8 15 . TGTGCCAGCAGCGAGGGACTAGTGGGTAACGATGAGCAGTTCTTC CASSEGLVGNDEQFF
TRBJ2-5 . TRBV5-1 14 . TGCGCCAGCAGCACCTGGGAGGTCGAGGAGACCCAGTACTTC CASSTWEVEETQYF
TRBJ1-1 . TRBV18 17 once TGTGCCAGCTCACCCCATGGCAGGGGCCTCAAGAACACTGAAGCTTTCTTT CASSPHGRGLKNTEAFF
TRBJ2-1 TRBD2 TRBV5-1 16 . TGCGCCAGCAGCTGGGGCCGACTAGCGGGAGAGGATGAGCAGTTCTTC CASSWGRLAGEDEQFF
TRBJ2-5 . TRBV29-1 12 . TGCAGCGTTTGGGGGCACCAAGAGACCCAGTACTTC CSVWGHQETQYF
TRBJ2-6 . TRBV9 13 . TGTGCCAGTGGTGGCTCTGGGGCCAACGTCCTGACTTTC CASGGSGANVLTF
TRBJ1-5 . TRBV19 18 . TGTGCCAGTAGTATCGGGTTGGGCCTAGGGATAATTGATCAGCCCCAGCATTTT CASSIGLGLGIIDQPQHF
TRBJ2-6 . TRBV19 15 once TGTGCCAGTAGTATTTTGGGTGGTGGGGCCAACGTCCTGACTTTC CASSILGGGANVLTF
TRBJ2-1 TRBD2 TRBV25-1 16 . TGTGCCAGCAGTGAACGCGGGGGGTTCCCCTACAATGAGCAGTTCTTC CASSERGGFPYNEQFF